The sequence of this T cell receptor (beta chain) was determined in a study of beta chain features in type 1 diabetes. The CDR3 extends over 13 amino acids. Germline V lookup: CDR1 SNHLY, CDR2 FYNNEI. The junction had 9 bases not matched to a gene; V was cut back by 11 bases and J by 7 bases. Reverse transcribing all isolated RNA meant expressed TCRB transcripts were sequenced. Assay used: immunoSEQ multiplex PCR; TCRdb lists only in-frame clones, some missing. This sample has some 180,000 clones, with more than 10% found just once. The clonotype comes from a woman under 30 in good health. The chain uses TRBV2 and TRBJ2-2, with 8 bases that match TRBD2. Sequences were obtained from central memory CD4+ T cells from blood. The CDR3, as DNA: TGTGCCGCCCGGACTAGCAGAAACGGGGAGCTGTTTTTT. Translating gives CAARTSRNGELFF.